These 24 T cell receptor beta chains were all obtained from the same sample, sequenced in a study of T cell responses to AZD1222 COVID-19 vaccine (dated by TCRdb to 2020 to 2023). The sample's time point label, in plain terms: baseline before first vaccination. Libraries were constructed by the immunoSEQ multiplex PCR assay. What TCRdb holds here is the immuneACCESS table cut down to in-frame rearrangements. Part of the clones is not present; checked against another copy, under half of the missing clones reflect an unresolved V gene, and the others are unexplained. Present in this sample are about 110,000 clones, about 90% of which were seen just once. The ten largest clonotypes hold around 20% of the sample. This specimen was peripheral blood, taken on day 0 of AZD1222 vaccination. These receptors originate from an adult in good health.

The count of this clone is one. This sequence joins TRBV9 and TRBJ2-7; D is uncertain. Trimming cost V 4 bases and J 10 bases, with 3 bases left between them. This CDR3 spans 8 amino acids. The germline gives CDR1 SGDLS, CDR2 YYNGEE. CDR3 sequence (DNA): TGTGCCAGCAGCCTTCAGTACTTC. Translated, it gives CASSLQYF.

The chain joins TRBV6-1 to TRBJ2-7, with TRBD2 as a possible D gene (6 bases). The CDR3 loop spans 16 amino acids. The germline V and J ends were trimmed by 1 base and 1 base, with 14 bases remaining between them. Germline V gene data show CDR1 as MNHNS and CDR2 as SASEGT. CDR3 region: CASSEGAGMGSYEQYF. The CDR3, as DNA: TGTGCCAGCAGTGAAGGGGCGGGGATGGGGTCCTACGAGCAGTACTTC.

CDR3 region: CAISDWTPDNSGANVLTF. CDR3 bases: TGTGCCATCAGTGACTGGACACCGGATAACTCTGGGGCCAACGTCCTGACTTTC. The chain couples TRBV10-3 to TRBJ2-6, with D maybe TRBD1 (5 bases). Germline values: CDR1 ENHRY, CDR2 SYGVKD. The CDR3 totals 18 residues. V dropped 3 bases and J dropped 0 bases, with 15 bases sitting between them.

The chain combines TRBV6-4 with TRBJ2-3, with D possibly being TRBD1 or TRBD2 (5 bases each). The V gene lost 7 bases and the J gene lost 2 bases, with 16 bases spanning the gap. This CDR3 contains 15 residues. Germline CDR1 and CDR2: MRHNA and SNTAGT. The CDR3 DNA is TGTGCCAGCACCCGGGACGGGCTTCCCACAGATACGCAGTATTTT. Its protein product is CASTRDGLPTDTQYF.

The rearrangement joins TRBV5-4 to TRBJ2-5, with 9 positions matching TRBD1. This CDR3 spans 15 amino acids. Germline loops: CDR1 SGHNT, CDR2 YYREEE (reference sequence). The ends lost 1 base at V and 3 bases at J; junction bases unmatched: 4. CDR3 residues: CASSLRDRGEETQYF. DNA for the CDR3: TGTGCCAGCAGCTTGCGAGACAGGGGGGAAGAGACCCAGTACTTC.

The V and J genes are TRBV11-2 and TRBJ2-1; 8 positions agree with TRBD1. The germline V gene has CDR1 SGHAT and CDR2 FQNNGV. The junction had 6 bases not matched to a gene; V was cut back by 5 bases and J by 6 bases. The CDR3 extends over 14 amino acids. This CDR3 reads CASSPTGVSNEQFF. CDR3 nucleotides: TGTGCCAGCAGCCCGACAGGGGTAAGCAATGAGCAGTTCTTC. Looking up the rest from reference TRBV11-2 and TRBJ2-1 gives the full variable domain: EAGVAQSPRYKIIEKRQSVAFWCNPISGHATLYWYQQILGQGPKLLIQFQNNGVVDDSQLPKDRFSAERLKGVDSTLKIQPAKLEDSAVYLCASSPTGVSNEQFFGPGTRLTVL.

The chain uses TRBV5-4 and TRBJ2-1; D may be TRBD2 (5 bases). CDR1 and CDR2 from the germline V gene are SGHNT and YYREEE (reference sequence). This CDR3 contains 16 residues. Between the trimmed V and J ends, which lost 4 bases and 7 bases, there was a span of 21 bases. DNA of the CDR3: TGTGCCAGCAGCCCCATCGGGCGGCTAGCTCAAAATGAGCAGTTCTTC. It codes for CASSPIGRLAQNEQFF.

V is TRBV7-9 and J is TRBJ2-7; tentative D call: TRBD2 (5 bases). Trimming cost V 7 bases and J 4 bases, with 14 bases left between them. This CDR3 spans 13 amino acids. Germline lookup yields CDR1 SEHNR and CDR2 FQNEAQ (reference sequence). CDR3 amino acids: CASIARRGYEQYF. DNA of the CDR3: TGTGCCAGCATTGCCCGCCGGGGTTACGAGCAGTACTTC.

The rearrangement uses TRBV19 and TRBJ2-3; no clear D gene. Germline V CDR1 and CDR2: LNHDA, SQIVND (reference sequence). The ends were cut back, 5 bases at V and 5 bases at J, with 11 bases in the middle. This CDR3 is 13 amino acids long. The chain's CDR3 is CASSPPEEDTQYF. The CDR3 nucleotides read TGTGCCAGTAGTCCGCCAGAGGAAGATACGCAGTATTTT.

Concerning this clone: The same CDR3 is also encoded by other DNA sequences in this sample. The chain carries TRBV30 and TRBJ1-2; weak D call: TRBD1 (6 bases). CDR1 and CDR2 from the germline V gene are GTSNPN and SVGIG (reference sequence). The CDR3 covers 13 residues. Trimming removed 2 bases from V and 0 bases from J, with 7 bases in between. CDR3 sequence reads: CAWSPGANYGYTF. DNA for the CDR3: TGTGCCTGGAGTCCAGGGGCTAACTATGGCTACACCTTC.

The chain combines TRBV10-2 with TRBJ2-1, with no clear D. The CDR3 has 14 residues. Germline CDR1 and CDR2: WSHSY and SAAADI. The V end was cut by 2 bases, the J end by 3 bases, with 8 bases between. The CDR3 nucleotides read TGCGCCAGCAGTGAGGCTTCAGTCTACAATGAGCAGTTCTTC. Protein sequence: CASSEASVYNEQFF.

The gene calls are TRBV6-5 and TRBJ2-7; 8 positions agree with TRBD2. Germline V gene sequence: CDR1 MNHEY, CDR2 SVGAGI. The CDR3 covers 15 residues. J lost 0 bases, V lost 8 bases, and 9 bases had no gene match. Here the CDR3 DNA reads TGTGCCAGCTCCCCATTTGGGACTAGCTCCTACGAGCAGTACTTC. Protein product: CASSPFGTSSYEQYF.

The chain couples TRBV23-1 to TRBJ1-1, with a possible D match to TRBD1 (6 bases). TRBV23-1 is sorted into the ORF group, with uncertain function. The CDR3 has 16 residues. V dropped 0 bases and J dropped 1 base, with 12 bases sitting between them. CDR3 region: CASSQSGGHQNTEAFF. DNA of the CDR3: TGCGCCAGCAGTCAATCCGGGGGGCACCAGAACACTGAAGCTTTCTTT.

CDR3 sequence reads: CAISESTSGTDTQYF. CDR3 bases: TGTGCCATCAGTGAGTCGACTAGCGGCACAGATACGCAGTATTTT. The chain combines TRBV10-3 with TRBJ2-3; 8 bases match TRBD2. The trim removed 0 bases at V and 1 base at J, leaving 0 bases unmatched. The CDR3 is 15 residues long. CDR1 and CDR2 from the germline V gene are ENHRY and SYGVKD.

The rearrangement uses TRBV7-2 and TRBJ2-3, with D uncertain. The CDR3 is made up of 13 amino acids. Deletions cut 4 bases from V and 3 bases from J, with 8 bases between. Per the germline V gene, CDR1 is SGHTA and CDR2 is FQGNSA. In DNA, the CDR3 is TGTGCCAGCAGCTCCTACTTAACAGATACGCAGTATTTT. This translates into CASSSYLTDTQYF.

V and J are TRBV7-8 and TRBJ2-3; D is unclear. Trimming took off 1 base at V and 6 bases at J, with 8 bases between the two ends. CDR1 is SGHVS and CDR2 is FQNEAQ in the germline V gene. The CDR3 loop spans 13 amino acids. CDR3 DNA sequence: TGTGCCAGCAGCTTAGTCGCGCAGGATACGCAGTATTTT. Protein product: CASSLVAQDTQYF.

The chain has TRBV5-1 and TRBJ1-1, with a tentative D call TRBD1 (6 bases). The CDR3 runs 14 residues. Trimming stripped 4 bases from V and 4 bases from J, with 14 bases between. Germline V gene sequence: CDR1 SGHRS, CDR2 YFSETQ. The CDR3, as DNA: TGCGCCAGCAGCCGGTCACAGGGAGGCACTGAAGCTTTCTTT. It encodes CASSRSQGGTEAFF.

The chain has TRBV27 and TRBJ2-3; 8 bases fit TRBD1. The CDR3 is 16 amino acids. Germline V CDR1 and CDR2: MNHEY, SMNVEV (reference sequence). Germline trimming cut 5 bases from V and 2 bases from J; bases unmatched to any gene: 9. The CDR3 here is CASSTRDRNPTDTQYF. In DNA form, the CDR3 reads TGTGCCAGCAGTACTAGGGACAGGAACCCCACAGATACGCAGTATTTT.

V is TRBV6-2 or TRBV6-3 and J is TRBJ1-1; D gene unclear. From germline, CDR1 is MNHEY and CDR2 SVGEGT. V gave up 1 base and J gave up 7 bases, with 4 bases separating them. The CDR3 is 11 residues long. This chain's CDR3 is CASSYLGEAFF. The CDR3 nucleotides read TGTGCCAGCAGTTACTTAGGTGAAGCTTTCTTT.

The CDR3 sequence: CASSYGGGLASHGYTF. The CDR3 DNA reads as TGTGCCAGCAGTTACGGAGGGGGTCTTGCGAGTCATGGCTACACCTTC. This sequence joins TRBV6-5 and TRBJ1-2, with D perhaps TRBD1 (6 bases). Germline V gene data show CDR1 as MNHEY and CDR2 as SVGAGI. This CDR3 is 16 amino acids long. V was trimmed by 2 bases and J by 6 bases, leaving 19 bases between them.

The chain uses TRBV11-1 and TRBJ2-6; D not certain. The V gene's germline CDR1 is SGHAT and CDR2 FQDESV (reference sequence). The CDR3 extends over 14 amino acids. V lost 3 bases and J lost 4, with 7 bases in between. CDR3 sequence reads: CASSFLSGANVLTF. Here the CDR3 DNA reads TGTGCCAGCAGCTTCTTATCCGGGGCCAACGTCCTGACTTTC.

In this sample, this clone turned up once. The chain's CDR3 is CASSVALGLNGYTF. In nucleotides, the CDR3 is TGTGCCAGCAGCGTAGCCCTTGGGCTGAACGGCTACACCTTC. The gene calls are TRBV9 and TRBJ1-2; no definite D call. This CDR3 region has 14 residues. CDR1 is SGDLS and CDR2 is YYNGEE in the germline V gene. Trimming removed 0 bases at V and 8 bases at J, with 14 bases between.

This clone was observed once. The chain joins TRBV9 to TRBJ2-5, with 10 bases matching TRBD1. J gave up 7 bases and V 3 bases, and 9 bases lay outside the gene matches. The CDR3 consists of 15 residues. Germline values: CDR1 SGDLS, CDR2 YYNGEE. Written as DNA, the CDR3 is TGTGCCAGCAGCGCATTAGACAGGGGGCTTGGGACCCAGTACTTC. This sequence encodes CASSALDRGLGTQYF.

This clone was seen only once. The chain is built from TRBV5-1 and TRBJ2-7, with 8 positions matching TRBD2. V lost 0 bases and J lost 3; bases outside the gene matches: 14. This CDR3 is built from 18 residues. Germline V CDR1 and CDR2: SGHRS, YFSETQ. CDR3 DNA: TGCGCCAGCAGCTTGGCACGCGACCCGCGGGGGGTTAACTACGAGCAGTACTTC. It is translated as CASSLARDPRGVNYEQYF.